This T cell receptor beta chain stems from a study of chronic HIV infection and antiretroviral therapy. TCRdb re-derived calls from the 5' RACE reads in MiXCR, one entry per CDR3 protein. This sample has 40,000 to 50,000 distinct CDR3 sequences, with 15% to 20% found just once. The CDR3 runs 14 residues. V was pared by 6 bases and J by 3 bases, with 11 bases between. Germline CDR1 and CDR2: SNHLY and FYNNEI. V usage is TRBV2 and J usage is TRBJ2-2; the D gene is possibly TRBD2 (5 bases). This sequence was found in an adult who had HIV and had not received antiretroviral therapy, or was an uninfected healthy control (not recorded which). Sequencing input: peripheral blood. Here the CDR3 reads CASRRALDTGELFF. The CDR3 nucleotides are TGTGCCAGCAGGCGGGCTTTGGACACCGGGGAGCTGTTTTTT.